The text below deals with one T cell receptor beta chain. What it binds is unknown. This entry belongs to a study of beta chain features in type 1 diabetes. The authors reverse transcribed all of the isolated RNA, so sequencing captured expressed TCRB transcripts. The protocol was immunoSEQ multiplex PCR, while the TCRdb copy is restricted to in-frame clones and leaves out a portion. The table shows roughly 24,000 clones, with more than 45% occurring only once. CDR3 length: 15 amino acids. J gave up 4 bases and V 6 bases, and 8 bases lay outside the gene matches. Germline values: CDR1 MDHEN, CDR2 SYDVKM. The study's findings and limits: Within each of all four CD4+ subsets, Type 1 diabetes patients had TCRB CDR3s that were moderately but significantly shorter.

This sequence originates from a young man with type 1 diabetes. The chain carries TRBV28 and TRBJ2-7, with 11 bases lining up with TRBD1. The source material was stem cell memory CD4+ T cells from blood. CDR3 in amino acids: CASRTGTGGIYEQYF. DNA for the CDR3: TGTGCCAGCAGGACCGGGACAGGGGGAATTTACGAGCAGTACTTC. Filled out from reference TRBV28 and TRBJ2-7, the complete variable domain reads DVKVTQSSRYLVKRTGEKVFLECVQDMDHENMFWYRQDPGLGLRLIYFSYDVKMKEKGDIPEGYSVSREKKERFSLILESASTNQTSMYLCASRTGTGGIYEQYFGPGTRLTVT.